This T cell receptor (beta chain) comes out of a study of identical twins. As for this clonotype: Its antigen remains unknown.

General study results and limits: Abundant beta clonotypes from cord blood had fewer insertions, unlike memory repertoires, which showed none.

TCRdb called the 5' RACE reads again in MiXCR, with one record for every CDR3 protein. The table shows roughly 750,000 distinct CDR3 sequences, with 21% occurring only once. The trim removed 6 bases at V and 2 bases at J, leaving 10 bases unmatched. This CDR3 is 17 amino acids long. From germline, CDR1 is DFQATT and CDR2 SNEGSKA (reference sequence). This same sample was also taken into another study, of T cells expressing NK-cell markers. That work contributes: Dominant NKG2C+ clonotypes made up roughly 1.0-7.0% of CD8+ T cells in a handful of donors.

Sequencing input: PBMCs. This TCR was recovered from a young woman in good health. The genes are TRBV20-1 and TRBJ2-6, with TRBD2 matching over 10 bases. The CDR3 spells CSAPTSGPHTGANVLTF. The CDR3 nucleotides are TGCAGTGCCCCGACTAGCGGGCCCCACACTGGGGCCAACGTCCTGACTTTC.